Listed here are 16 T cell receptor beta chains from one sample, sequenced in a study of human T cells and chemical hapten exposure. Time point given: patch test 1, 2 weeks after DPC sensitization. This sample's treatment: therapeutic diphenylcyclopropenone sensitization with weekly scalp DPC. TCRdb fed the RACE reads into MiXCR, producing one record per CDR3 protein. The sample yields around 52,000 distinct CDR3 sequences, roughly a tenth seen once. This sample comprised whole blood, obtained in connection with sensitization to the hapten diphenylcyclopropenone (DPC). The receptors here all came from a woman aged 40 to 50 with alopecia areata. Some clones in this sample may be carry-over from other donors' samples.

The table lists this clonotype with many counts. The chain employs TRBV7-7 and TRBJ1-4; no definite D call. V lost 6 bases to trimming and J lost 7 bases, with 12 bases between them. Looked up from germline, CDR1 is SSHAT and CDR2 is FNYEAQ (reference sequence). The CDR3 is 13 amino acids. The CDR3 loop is CASSMGEGEKLFF. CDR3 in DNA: TGTGCCAGCAGTATGGGCGAAGGTGAAAAACTGTTTTTT.

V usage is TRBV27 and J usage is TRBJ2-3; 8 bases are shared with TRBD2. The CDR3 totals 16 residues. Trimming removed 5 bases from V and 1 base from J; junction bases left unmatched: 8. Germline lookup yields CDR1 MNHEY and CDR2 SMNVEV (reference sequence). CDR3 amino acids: CASSLHSGARTDTQYF. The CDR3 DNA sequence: TGTGCCAGCAGTCTCCATAGCGGGGCGCGCACAGATACGCAGTATTTT.

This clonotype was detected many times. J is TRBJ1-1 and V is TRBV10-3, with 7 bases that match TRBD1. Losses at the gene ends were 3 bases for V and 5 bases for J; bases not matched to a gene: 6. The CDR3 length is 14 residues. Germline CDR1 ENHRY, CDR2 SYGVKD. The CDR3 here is CAISETGAATEAFF. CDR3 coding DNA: TGTGCCATCAGTGAAACAGGGGCGGCTACTGAAGCTTTCTTT.

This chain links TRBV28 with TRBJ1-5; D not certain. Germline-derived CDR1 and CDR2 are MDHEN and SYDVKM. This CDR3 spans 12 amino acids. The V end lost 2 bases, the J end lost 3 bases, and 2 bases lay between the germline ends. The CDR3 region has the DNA TGTGCCAGCAGTTTAATCAATCAGCCCCAGCATTTT. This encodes CASSLINQPQHF.

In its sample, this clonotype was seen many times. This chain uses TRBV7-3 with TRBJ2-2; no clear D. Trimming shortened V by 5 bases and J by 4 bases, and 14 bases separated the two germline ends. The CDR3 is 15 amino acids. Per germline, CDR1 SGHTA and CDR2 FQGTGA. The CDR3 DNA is TGTGCCAGCAGCCCCGGAACCTTGGGCACCGGGGAGCTGTTTTTT. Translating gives CASSPGTLGTGELFF.

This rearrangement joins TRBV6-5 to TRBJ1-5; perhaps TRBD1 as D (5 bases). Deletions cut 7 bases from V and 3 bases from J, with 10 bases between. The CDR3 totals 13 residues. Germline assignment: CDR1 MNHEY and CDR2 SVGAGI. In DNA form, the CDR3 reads TGTGCCAGCAAAATGGGGACCAATCAGCCCCAGCATTTT. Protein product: CASKMGTNQPQHF.

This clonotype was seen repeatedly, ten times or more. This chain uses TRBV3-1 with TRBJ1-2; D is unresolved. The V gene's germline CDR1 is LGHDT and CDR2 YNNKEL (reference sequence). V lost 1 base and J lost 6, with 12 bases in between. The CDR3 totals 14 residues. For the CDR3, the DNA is TGTGCCAGCAGCCAAGGTACGGATGAAAATGGCTACACCTTC. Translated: CASSQGTDENGYTF.

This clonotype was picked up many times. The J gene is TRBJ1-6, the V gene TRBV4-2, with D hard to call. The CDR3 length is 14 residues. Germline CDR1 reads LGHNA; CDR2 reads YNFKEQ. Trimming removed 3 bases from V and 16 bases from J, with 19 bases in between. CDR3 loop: CASSQERRGAELHF. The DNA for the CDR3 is TGTGCCAGCAGCCAGGAAAGACGCGGCGCTGAACTCCACTTT.

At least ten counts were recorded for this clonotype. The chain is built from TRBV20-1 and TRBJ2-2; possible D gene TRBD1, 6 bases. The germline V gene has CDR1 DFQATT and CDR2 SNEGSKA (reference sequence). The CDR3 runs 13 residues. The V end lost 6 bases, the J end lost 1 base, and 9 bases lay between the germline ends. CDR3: CSAPGQNTGELFF. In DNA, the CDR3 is TGCAGTGCCCCGGGACAGAACACCGGGGAGCTGTTTTTT.

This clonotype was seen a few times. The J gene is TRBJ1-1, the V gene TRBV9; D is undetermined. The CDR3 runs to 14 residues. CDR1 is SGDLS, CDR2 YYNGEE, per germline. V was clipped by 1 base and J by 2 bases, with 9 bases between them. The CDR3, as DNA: TGTGCCAGCAGCGTAATGGGTAGTAACACTGAAGCTTTCTTT. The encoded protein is CASSVMGSNTEAFF. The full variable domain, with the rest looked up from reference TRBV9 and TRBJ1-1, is DSGVTQTPKHLITATGQRVTLRCSPRSGDLSVYWYQQSLDQGLQFLIQYYNGEERAKGNILERFSAQQFPDLHSELNLSSLELGDSALYFCASSVMGSNTEAFFGQGTRLTVV.

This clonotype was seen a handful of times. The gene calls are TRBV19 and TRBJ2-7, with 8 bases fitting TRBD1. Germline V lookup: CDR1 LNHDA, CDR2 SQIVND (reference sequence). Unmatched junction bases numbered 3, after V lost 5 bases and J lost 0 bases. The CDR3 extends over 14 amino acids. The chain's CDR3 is CASSAGQDSYEQYF. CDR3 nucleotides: TGTGCCAGTAGTGCGGGACAGGACTCCTACGAGCAGTACTTC.

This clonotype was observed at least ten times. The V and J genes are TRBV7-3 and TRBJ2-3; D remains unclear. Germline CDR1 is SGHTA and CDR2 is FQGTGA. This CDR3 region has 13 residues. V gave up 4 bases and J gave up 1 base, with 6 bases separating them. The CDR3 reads CASSSVGTDTQYF. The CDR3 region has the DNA TGTGCCAGCAGCTCCGTTGGCACAGATACGCAGTATTTT.

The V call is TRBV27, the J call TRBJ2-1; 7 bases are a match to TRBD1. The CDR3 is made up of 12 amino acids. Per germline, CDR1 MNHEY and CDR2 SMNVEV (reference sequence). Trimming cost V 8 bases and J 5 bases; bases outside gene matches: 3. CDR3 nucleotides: TGTGCCAGCCAGACAGGGAACAATGAGCAGTTCTTC. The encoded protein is CASQTGNNEQFF.

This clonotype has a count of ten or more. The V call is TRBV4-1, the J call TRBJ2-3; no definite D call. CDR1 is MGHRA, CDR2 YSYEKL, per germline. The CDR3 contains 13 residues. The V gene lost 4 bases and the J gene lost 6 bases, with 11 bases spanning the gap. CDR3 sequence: CASSPQGRDTQYF. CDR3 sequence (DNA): TGCGCCAGCAGCCCCCAAGGCCGGGATACGCAGTATTTT.

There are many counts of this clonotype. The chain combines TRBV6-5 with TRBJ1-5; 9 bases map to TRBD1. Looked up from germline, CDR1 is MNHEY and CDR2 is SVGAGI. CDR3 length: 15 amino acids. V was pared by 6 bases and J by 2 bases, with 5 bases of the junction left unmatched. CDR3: CASRLDRGGNQPQHF. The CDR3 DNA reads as TGTGCCAGCAGGTTGGACAGGGGTGGCAATCAGCCCCAGCATTTT.

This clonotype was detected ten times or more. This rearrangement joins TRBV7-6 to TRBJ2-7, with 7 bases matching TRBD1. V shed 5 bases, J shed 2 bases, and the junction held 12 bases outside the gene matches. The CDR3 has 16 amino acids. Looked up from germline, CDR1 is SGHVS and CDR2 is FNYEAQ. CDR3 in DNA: TGTGCCAGCAGCCAAACCTACAGGGGTCGGCCCTACGAGCAGTACTTC. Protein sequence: CASSQTYRGRPYEQYF.